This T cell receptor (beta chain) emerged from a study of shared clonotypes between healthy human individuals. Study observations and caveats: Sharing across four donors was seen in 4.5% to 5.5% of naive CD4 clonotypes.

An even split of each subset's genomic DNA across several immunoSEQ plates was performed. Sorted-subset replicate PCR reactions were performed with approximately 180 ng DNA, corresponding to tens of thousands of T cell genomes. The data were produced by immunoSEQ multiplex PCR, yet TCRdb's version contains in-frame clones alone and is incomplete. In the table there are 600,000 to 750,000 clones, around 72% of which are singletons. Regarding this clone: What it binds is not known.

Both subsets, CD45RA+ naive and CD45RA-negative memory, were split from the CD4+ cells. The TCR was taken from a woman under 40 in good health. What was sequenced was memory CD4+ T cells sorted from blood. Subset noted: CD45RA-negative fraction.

CDR3 region: CASSRMAQNIQYF. The CDR3 DNA sequence: TGTGCCAGCAGCAGGATGGCCCAAAACATTCAGTACTTC. This chain joins TRBV28 and TRBJ2-4; D remains ambiguous. CDR1 and CDR2 from the germline V gene are MDHEN and SYDVKM. V was shortened by 6 bases and J by 5 bases, with 11 bases between the two germline ends. The CDR3 has 13 residues.